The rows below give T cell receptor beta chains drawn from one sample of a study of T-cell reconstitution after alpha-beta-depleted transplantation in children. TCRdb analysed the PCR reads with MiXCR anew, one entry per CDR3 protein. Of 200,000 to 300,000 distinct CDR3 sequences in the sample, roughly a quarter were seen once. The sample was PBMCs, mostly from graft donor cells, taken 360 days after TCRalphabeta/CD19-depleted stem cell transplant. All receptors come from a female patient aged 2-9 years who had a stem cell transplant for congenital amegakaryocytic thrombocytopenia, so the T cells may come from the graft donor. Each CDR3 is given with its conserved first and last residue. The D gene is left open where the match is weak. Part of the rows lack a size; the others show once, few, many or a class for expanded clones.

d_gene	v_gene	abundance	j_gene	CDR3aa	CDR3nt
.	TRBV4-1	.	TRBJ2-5	CASSLTQGGETQYF	TGCGCCAGCAGCCTTACCCAGGGCGGAGAGACCCAGTACTTC
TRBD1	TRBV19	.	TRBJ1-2	CASSRGQAANYGYTF	TGTGCCAGTAGTAGGGGACAGGCGGCTAACTATGGCTACACCTTC
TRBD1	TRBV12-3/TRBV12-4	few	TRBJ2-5	CASSSSRDRQETQYF	TGTGCCAGCAGTTCCTCCCGGGACAGACAAGAGACCCAGTACTTC
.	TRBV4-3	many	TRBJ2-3	CASSQVPSTDTQYF	TGCGCCAGCAGCCAAGTCCCTAGCACAGATACGCAGTATTTT
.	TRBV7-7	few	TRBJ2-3	CASSLASGTDTQYF	TGTGCCAGCAGCTTAGCTAGCGGCACAGATACGCAGTATTTT
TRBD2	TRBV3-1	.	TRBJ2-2	CASSQGTSRSRGLFF	TGTGCCAGCAGCCAGGGGACTAGTCGGTCCAGGGGGCTGTTTTTT
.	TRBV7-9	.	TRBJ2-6	CASSKTGPGANVLTF	TGTGCCAGCAGCAAAACAGGGCCTGGGGCCAACGTCCTGACTTTC
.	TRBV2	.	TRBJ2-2	CASSDPNEGLDTGELFF	TGTGCCAGCAGTGACCCCAATGAGGGGCTAGACACCGGGGAGCTGTTTTTT
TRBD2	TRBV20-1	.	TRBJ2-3	CSASPLAGDTDTQYF	TGCAGTGCTAGCCCACTAGCGGGAGACACAGATACGCAGTATTTT
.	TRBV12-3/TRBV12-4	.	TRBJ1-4	CASSPRGEKLFF	TGTGCCAGCAGTCCAAGGGGCGAAAAACTGTTTTTT
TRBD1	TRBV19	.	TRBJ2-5	CASSSDREENQYF	TGTGCCAGTAGTTCTGACAGGGAAGAGAACCAGTACTTC
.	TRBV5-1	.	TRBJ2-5	CASSLAGAQETQYF	TGCGCCAGCAGCTTGGCCGGGGCCCAAGAGACCCAGTACTTC
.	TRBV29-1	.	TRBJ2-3	CSFCLATSTDTQYF	TGCAGCTTTTGCCTTGCGACTAGCACAGATACGCAGTATTTT
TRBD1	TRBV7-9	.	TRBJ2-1	CASSSGQEYNEQFF	TGTGCCAGCAGCTCAGGACAGGAGTACAATGAGCAGTTCTTC
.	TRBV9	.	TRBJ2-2	CASSQTFFGTGELFF	TGTGCCAGCAGCCAGACATTTTTTGGGACCGGGGAGCTGTTTTTT
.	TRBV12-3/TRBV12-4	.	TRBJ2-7	CASSWGSYEQYF	TGTGCCAGCAGTTGGGGCTCCTACGAGCAGTACTTC
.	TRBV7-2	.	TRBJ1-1	CASSLRKTAMNTEAFF	TGTGCCAGCAGCTTAAGAAAGACCGCGATGAACACTGAAGCTTTCTTT
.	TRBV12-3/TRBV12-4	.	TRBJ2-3	CASSLLVADTQYF	TGTGCCAGCAGTTTGCTCGTGGCAGATACGCAGTATTTT
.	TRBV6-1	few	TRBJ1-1	CASTDGQRSFTEAFF	TGTGCCAGCACCGATGGACAGAGAAGCTTCACTGAAGCTTTCTTT
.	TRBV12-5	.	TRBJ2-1	CASVSGNNEQFF	TGTGCTAGTGTTAGCGGCAACAATGAGCAGTTCTTC
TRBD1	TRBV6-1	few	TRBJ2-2	CASSEIGTGANTGELFF	TGTGCCAGCAGTGAAATAGGGACAGGCGCGAACACCGGGGAGCTGTTTTTT
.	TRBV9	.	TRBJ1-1	CATARGAQNTEAFF	TGTGCCACAGCGCGGGGGGCCCAGAACACTGAAGCTTTCTTT
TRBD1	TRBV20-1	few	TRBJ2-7	CSATPGQGYEQYF	TGCAGTGCTACTCCGGGACAGGGGTACGAGCAGTACTTC
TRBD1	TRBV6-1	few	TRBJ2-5	CASRIGTAYQETQYF	TGTGCCAGCAGGATCGGGACAGCCTACCAAGAGACCCAGTACTTC
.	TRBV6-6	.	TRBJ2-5	CASGYRDGETQYF	TGTGCCAGCGGCTACAGGGACGGGGAGACCCAGTACTTC
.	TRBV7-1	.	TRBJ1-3	CASSRGSFSGNTIYF	TGTGCCAGCAGCCGCGGATCGTTCTCTGGAAACACCATATATTTT
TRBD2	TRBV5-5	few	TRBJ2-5	CASQLGGVQETQYF	TGTGCCAGCCAATTGGGAGGGGTACAAGAGACCCAGTACTTC
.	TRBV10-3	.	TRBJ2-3	CAISDYLTSDTQYF	TGTGCCATCAGTGACTATTTGACGTCAGATACGCAGTATTTT
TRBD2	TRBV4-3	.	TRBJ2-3	CASSQGGGTSGSLDTQYF	TGCGCCAGCAGCCAAGGTGGTGGGACTAGCGGGAGTTTGGATACGCAGTATTTT
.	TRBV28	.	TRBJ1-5	CASSLWSGADQPQHF	TGTGCCAGCAGTTTATGGTCAGGGGCGGATCAGCCCCAGCATTTT
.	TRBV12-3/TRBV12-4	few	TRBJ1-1	CASSPSSGARLGAFF	TGTGCCAGCAGTCCCTCCTCGGGGGCGCGTTTAGGAGCTTTCTTT
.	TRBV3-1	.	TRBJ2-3	CASSHADTQYF	TGTGCCAGCAGCCACGCAGATACGCAGTATTTT
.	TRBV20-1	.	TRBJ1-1	CSASLIGEWPIAEAFF	TGCAGTGCTAGTCTAATAGGGGAGTGGCCTATAGCTGAAGCTTTCTTT
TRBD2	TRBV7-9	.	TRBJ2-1	CASSLVVASGYNEQFF	TGTGCCAGCAGCTTAGTTGTGGCTAGCGGGTACAATGAGCAGTTCTTC
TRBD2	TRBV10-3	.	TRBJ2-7	CASRPLAGGDYEQYF	TGTGCCTCCCGACCTCTAGCGGGAGGGGACTACGAGCAGTACTTC
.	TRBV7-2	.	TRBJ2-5	CASSLYGYRQETQYF	TGTGCCAGCAGCTTATATGGTTACAGACAAGAGACCCAGTACTTC
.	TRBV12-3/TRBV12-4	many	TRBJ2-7	CASRADSTYEQYF	TGTGCCAGCAGGGCCGACAGCACCTACGAGCAGTACTTC
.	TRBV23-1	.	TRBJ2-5	CASSQSRRYQETQYF	TGCGCCAGCAGTCAATCAAGGAGGTACCAAGAGACCCAGTACTTC
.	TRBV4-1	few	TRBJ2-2	CASSQMAGGGGELFF	TGCGCCAGCAGCCAGATGGCAGGGGGGGGCGGGGAGCTGTTTTTT
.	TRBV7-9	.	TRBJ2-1	CASSLTRLFF	TGTGCCAGCAGCTTAACGCGTCTGTTCTTC